This entry lists 9 T cell receptor beta chains sequenced from one sample in a study of beta chain features in type 1 diabetes. The sequenced template was cDNA made from the entire isolated RNA. Method: immunoSEQ multiplex PCR; TCRdb's copy keeps in-frame clones and lacks some. This table holds about 160,000 clones, approximately 8.1% found once. Study results and limitations: When Type 1 diabetes patients were examined, their TCRB CDR3s proved moderately but significantly shorter in all four CD4+ subsets.

For these TCRs, the target antigens are not known. Sequenced sample: central memory CD4+ T cells from blood. The source of these receptors is a man younger than 30 with type 1 diabetes.

V gene TRBV7-2 combines with J gene TRBJ1-2, with TRBD1 matching 8 bases. The CDR3 extends over 14 amino acids. The V segment lost 5 bases and the J segment 4 bases; nucleotides outside the gene matches: 6. CDR1 SGHTA and CDR2 FQGNSA come from the germline V gene. The CDR3 DNA reads as TGTGCCAGCAGCCCGACAGGGGTAGTCTATGGCTACACCTTC. It codes for CASSPTGVVYGYTF.

The chain links TRBV15 to TRBJ1-1; no reliable D call. The ends were cut back, 0 bases at V and 11 bases at J, with 10 bases in the middle. There are 12 residues in the CDR3. CDR1 LNHNV and CDR2 YYDKDF come from the germline V gene (reference sequence). CDR3 bases: TGTGCCACCAGCAGAGATGGAGAGATGGCTTTCTTT. This encodes CATSRDGEMAFF.

This clone was counted a few times. This CDR3 is CASSLGLGNTGELFF. CDR3 bases: TGTGCCAGCAGCTTAGGGCTAGGGAACACCGGGGAGCTGTTTTTT. The chain uses TRBV7-7 and TRBJ2-2; D is ambiguous. The V gene's germline CDR1 is SSHAT and CDR2 FNYEAQ (reference sequence). V gave up 1 base and J gave up 1 base, with 7 bases separating them. The CDR3 spans 15 residues.

The chain is built from TRBV15 and TRBJ2-7; 11 bases match TRBD1. In germline, CDR1 is LNHNV, CDR2 YYDKDF (reference sequence). V lost 3 bases and J lost 2; bases outside the gene matches: 6. The CDR3 consists of 16 residues. In DNA, the CDR3 is TGTGCCACCAGCAGCATAGCGGGACAGGGGGCCTACGAGCAGTACTTC. Protein product: CATSSIAGQGAYEQYF.

The chain has TRBV5-1 and TRBJ2-3; TRBD2 matches 8 bases. The ends lost 0 bases at V and 2 bases at J; junction bases unmatched: 2. This CDR3 contains 15 residues. The germline gives CDR1 SGHRS, CDR2 YFSETQ. CDR3 in DNA: TGCGCCAGCAGCTTGGACGGGGGGGCCACAGATACGCAGTATTTT. As protein: CASSLDGGATDTQYF.

The rearrangement links TRBV2 to TRBJ2-3, with a weak D call TRBD1 (5 bases). Germline values: CDR1 SNHLY, CDR2 FYNNEI. The CDR3 has 14 residues. V was shortened by 3 bases and J by 1 base, with 8 bases between the two germline ends. The CDR3 DNA sequence: TGTGCCAGCAGTGATCAGGGCGGCACAGATACGCAGTATTTT. Its translation: CASSDQGGTDTQYF.

This clone showed up just a few times. The chain recombines TRBV25-1 with TRBJ1-1, with TRBD1 matching 7 bases. The junction had 4 bases not matched to a gene; V was cut back by 8 bases and J by 1 base. From germline, CDR1 is MGHDK and CDR2 SYGVNS. This CDR3 comprises 13 residues. The CDR3 here is CASSGQPNTEAFF. The CDR3 bases are TGTGCCAGCTCGGGACAGCCGAACACTGAAGCTTTCTTT.

The rearrangement links TRBV7-8 to TRBJ2-1; 11 bases agree with TRBD2. With V trimmed by 1 base and J by 5 bases, 4 bases remained unmatched. This CDR3 has 16 amino acids. Germline CDR1 and CDR2: SGHVS and FQNEAQ. The CDR3 coding sequence is TGTGCCAGCAGCTTAGGAAGACTAGCGGGGAACAATGAGCAGTTCTTC. It encodes CASSLGRLAGNNEQFF.

This clone was counted a few times. The chain uses TRBV29-1 and TRBJ1-1; TRBD1 might be the D (5 bases). The CDR3 covers 15 residues. The V gene's germline CDR1 is SQVTM and CDR2 ANQGSEA. V lost 6 bases to trimming and J lost 6 bases, with 23 bases between them. The CDR3 region has the DNA TGCAGCGTGAAAAATTTACAGACAGCTTTAGCTGAAGCTTTCTTT. Translation gives CSVKNLQTALAEAFF.